The present T cell receptor beta chain was sequenced within a study of early T cells in non-severe SARS-CoV-2 infection. TCRdb re-called the 5' RACE reads through MiXCR, storing one row per CDR3 protein. The sample lists tens of thousands of distinct CDR3 sequences, roughly 9% seen once, with around 3.7% in the top ten. The CDR3 has 15 amino acids. Germline V gene data show CDR1 as SGHVS and CDR2 as FQNEAQ. With 4 bases removed from V and 6 bases from J, the gap between germline ends came to 15 bases. The sample here was whole blood, taken at baseline. The chain carries TRBV7-8 and TRBJ2-2, with D perhaps TRBD2 (5 bases). The TCR was taken from an adult who was a healthcare worker with PCR-confirmed SARS-CoV-2 infection or an uninfected control (not recorded which). The chain's CDR3 is CASSSSSGAAGELFF. The CDR3 DNA reads TGTGCCAGCAGCTCCTCCAGCGGCGCGGCCGGGGAGCTGTTTTTT.